This T cell receptor (beta chain) was recovered during a study of CD8+ T cells in alopecia areata. Regarding the study as a whole: Sharing of TCR sequences between patients (possibly for HLA-related reasons) was less clear than in mice. Researchers report lesional scalp, most notably alopecia totalis/universalis, outstripped normal scalp in clonality.

Sorting separated CD4+ and CD8+ T cells out of PBMCs. Sequencing relied on a cDNA template that was reverse transcribed from extracted RNA. Sequencing was performed with immunoSEQ multiplex PCR; in TCRdb, only in-frame clones are kept and a portion is missing. The repertoire holds roughly 200,000 clones, with around three fifths as singletons. Of note for this clone: The target antigen is unknown.

Germline V gene lookup returns CDR1 SGHRS and CDR2 YFSETQ. V lost 5 bases and J lost 8, with 16 bases in between. The CDR3 is 13 residues long. The chain combines TRBV5-1 with TRBJ1-1; no clear D. The TCR originated in a human donor in good health. Sequences were obtained from CD8+ T cells sorted from blood. Here the CDR3 reads CASREGQVGEAFF. In DNA form, the CDR3 reads TGCGCCAGCAGGGAAGGGCAAGTGGGCGAAGCTTTCTTT. Full variable domain (rest looked up from reference TRBV5-1 and TRBJ1-1): KAGVTQTPRYLIKTRGQQVTLSCSPISGHRSVSWYQQTPGQGLQFLFEYFSETQRNKGNFPGRFSGRQFSNSRSEMNVSTLELGDSALYLCASREGQVGEAFFGQGTRLTVV.